These T cell receptor beta chains were read from a single sample in a study of response to subunit inactivated influenza vaccine. TCRdb fed the RT-PCR reads into MiXCR, producing one record per CDR3 protein. The table includes about 500,000 distinct CDR3 sequences, under 15% detected once. The sequences come from PBMCs from blood, collected 45 days after vaccination. All receptors come from a man aged 45 to 65 who received an inactivated influenza vaccine. Both conserved end residues are part of each CDR3. D genes are given only for firm matches. Only part of the rows carry a size: once, few, many, or a class if the clone is expanded.

J gene,D gene,V gene,clone size,CDR3 protein,CDR3 DNA
TRBJ1-1,TRBD1,TRBV5-1,few,CASELSPGTGGSGTEAFF,TGCGCCAGCGAACTTAGTCCCGGGACAGGGGGCTCCGGGACTGAAGCTTTCTTT
TRBJ2-2,TRBD1,TRBV15,many,CATTSAPGQYTGELFF,TGTGCCACCACTTCAGCCCCGGGACAGTACACCGGGGAGCTGTTTTTT
TRBJ1-2,TRBD1,TRBV29-1,few,CSVQGHYGYTF,TGCAGCGTACAGGGGCACTATGGCTACACCTTC
TRBJ2-7,TRBD2,TRBV5-6,few,CASRVAPSGREHEQYF,TGTGCCAGCAGGGTCGCACCTAGCGGGAGGGAACACGAGCAGTACTTC
TRBJ1-1,TRBD1,TRBV20-1,-,CSVPGQLRTEAFF,TGCAGTGTTCCGGGACAGCTAAGGACTGAAGCTTTCTTT
TRBJ1-2,-,TRBV6-2/TRBV6-3,once,CASNPTGGYYGYTF,TGTGCCAGCAACCCGACAGGCGGTTACTATGGCTACACCTTC
TRBJ1-4,-,TRBV10-3,-,CAMKDSLDEKLFF,TGTGCCATGAAGGACAGCCTGGATGAAAAACTGTTTTTT
TRBJ2-7,-,TRBV9,few,CASSVAEGSYEQYF,TGTGCCAGCAGCGTAGCAGAGGGATCCTACGAGCAGTACTTC
TRBJ1-2,-,TRBV29-1,few,CSVHGYTF,TGCAGCGTGCATGGCTACACCTTC
TRBJ2-5,-,TRBV29-1,many,CSGGGAARETQYF,TGCAGCGGAGGAGGGGCGGCGCGAGAGACCCAGTACTTC
TRBJ1-5,-,TRBV7-2,few,CASSFEVGPNQPQHF,TGTGCCAGCAGCTTCGAGGTTGGTCCCAATCAGCCCCAGCATTTT
TRBJ2-3,TRBD2,TRBV12-3/TRBV12-4,-,CASSPLAGGNLDTQYF,TGTGCCAGCAGTCCACTGGCGGGGGGGAACCTAGATACGCAGTATTTT
TRBJ2-7,-,TRBV6-2/TRBV6-3,few,CASSSAMVANEQYF,TGTGCCAGCAGCTCCGCTATGGTCGCGAACGAGCAGTACTTC
TRBJ1-2,TRBD1,TRBV7-9,few,CASSPGTGEANYGYTF,TGTGCCAGCAGCCCAGGGACAGGGGAAGCTAACTATGGCTACACCTTC
TRBJ2-7,-,TRBV11-1,few,CASSLVPGVGYEQYF,TGTGCCAGCAGCTTAGTTCCGGGAGTTGGCTACGAGCAGTACTTC
TRBJ1-4,-,TRBV20-1,few,CSARDSVGRKSQNEKLFF,TGCAGTGCTAGAGATTCGGTAGGGCGGAAATCTCAGAATGAAAAACTGTTTTTT
TRBJ2-5,-,TRBV27,-,CASSRRDGETQYF,TGTGCCAGCAGTAGGCGGGATGGGGAGACCCAGTACTTC
TRBJ2-3,-,TRBV5-1,-,CASSIDTSDTQYF,TGCGCCAGCAGCATAGATACTAGTGATACGCAGTATTTT
TRBJ2-5,-,TRBV30,-,CAWSLTGLTETQYF,TGTGCCTGGAGTCTCACAGGTTTGACGGAGACCCAGTACTTC
TRBJ2-1,TRBD2,TRBV7-8,few,CASSLTPSGPNYNEQFF,TGTGCCAGCAGCTTAACGCCTAGCGGGCCTAATTACAATGAGCAGTTCTTC
TRBJ1-2,TRBD1,TRBV6-5,many,CASSRLSGTGYGYGYTF,TGTGCCAGCAGTCGGCTATCCGGGACAGGGTACGGCTATGGCTACACCTTC
TRBJ2-3,TRBD1,TRBV12-3/TRBV12-4,-,CASSQGARTDTQYF,TGTGCCAGCAGTCAGGGGGCGCGGACAGATACGCAGTATTTT
TRBJ1-2,-,TRBV5-6,-,CASSLGTTGGYTF,TGTGCCAGCAGCCTCGGGACCACGGGGGGCTACACCTTC
TRBJ2-2,-,TRBV15,many,CATSSRRLTNTGELFF,TGTGCCACCAGCAGTCGCAGGCTCACGAACACCGGGGAGCTGTTTTTT
TRBJ2-5,-,TRBV28,-,CASSPTDYQETQYF,TGTGCCAGCAGTCCAACAGATTACCAAGAGACCCAGTACTTC
TRBJ2-3,-,TRBV20-1,-,CSASPTGYRGLTDTQYF,TGCAGTGCTTCCCCCACTGGGTACAGAGGCCTCACAGATACGCAGTATTTT
TRBJ1-2,TRBD1,TRBV7-9,few,CASSRPGQGLYNYGYTF,TGTGCCAGCAGCCGGCCGGGACAGGGGCTTTATAACTATGGCTACACCTTC
TRBJ2-3,-,TRBV6-2/TRBV6-3,-,CASSYGGVTDTQYF,TGTGCCAGCAGTTACGGCGGGGTGACAGATACGCAGTATTTT
TRBJ1-6,TRBD1,TRBV4-3,few,CASSPSTGNNSPLHF,TGCGCCAGCAGCCCGTCGACAGGGAATAATTCACCCCTCCACTTT
TRBJ2-1,-,TRBV19,-,CASSINRLPGFGEQFF,TGTGCCAGTAGTATAAACAGGCTCCCCGGGTTCGGTGAGCAGTTCTTC
TRBJ2-7,TRBD2,TRBV20-1,-,CSALTSGSTGEQYF,TGCAGTGCCCTGACTAGCGGGAGTACGGGTGAGCAGTACTTC
TRBJ2-1,TRBD2,TRBV7-2,-,CASSSRLAGDNEQFF,TGTGCCAGCAGCTCTAGACTAGCGGGAGACAATGAGCAGTTCTTC
TRBJ2-6,-,TRBV4-2,-,CASSQRIGRAYSGANVLTF,TGTGCCAGCAGCCAAAGAATTGGCAGGGCCTACTCTGGGGCCAACGTCCTGACTTTC
TRBJ2-7,-,TRBV6-2/TRBV6-3,-,CASSSVGGYEQYF,TGTGCCAGCAGTTCGGTAGGGGGCTACGAGCAGTACTTC
TRBJ1-1,-,TRBV28,many,CASSRGWGDTEAFF,TGTGCCAGCAGCCGAGGGTGGGGCGACACTGAAGCTTTCTTT
TRBJ2-7,-,TRBV3-1,few,CASSQDVGTYEQYF,TGTGCCAGCAGCCAAGATGTCGGAACCTACGAGCAGTACTTC
TRBJ2-2,TRBD1,TRBV12-3/TRBV12-4,-,CASSFTGGGWNTGELFF,TGTGCCAGCAGTTTCACAGGGGGCGGGTGGAACACCGGGGAGCTGTTTTTT
TRBJ2-1,-,TRBV10-3,few,CAISESLNNEQFF,TGTGCCATCAGTGAGTCGCTAAACAATGAGCAGTTCTTC
TRBJ2-1,-,TRBV20-1,few,CSAIDDNEQFF,TGCAGTGCGATTGACGACAATGAGCAGTTCTTC
TRBJ2-2,TRBD1,TRBV27,-,CASSLSGGGTGELFF,TGTGCCAGCAGTTTGTCAGGGGGCGGGACCGGGGAGCTGTTTTTT
TRBJ2-1,TRBD2,TRBV27,few,CATGTSFYNEQFF,TGTGCCACGGGGACTAGCTTCTACAATGAGCAGTTCTTC
TRBJ2-5,-,TRBV7-7,-,CASSFPPGFQETQYF,TGTGCTAGCAGCTTCCCCCCGGGGTTTCAAGAGACCCAGTACTTC
TRBJ1-5,-,TRBV20-1,many,CSARAGNGNQPQHF,TGCAGTGCTAGAGCGGGGAATGGCAATCAGCCCCAGCATTTT
TRBJ2-5,-,TRBV20-1,-,CSAGRREETQYF,TGCAGTGCAGGTAGAAGGGAGGAGACCCAGTACTTC
TRBJ2-3,-,TRBV20-1,many,CSGAGAASTDTQYF,TGCAGTGGGGCAGGTGCGGCTAGCACAGATACGCAGTATTTT
TRBJ2-7,TRBD2,TRBV10-3,few,CAIGGLAGGDEQYF,TGTGCCATCGGGGGACTAGCGGGAGGGGACGAGCAGTACTTC
TRBJ1-1,-,TRBV29-1,-,CSVEVNLGTEAFF,TGCAGCGTTGAGGTCAATTTGGGCACTGAAGCTTTCTTT
TRBJ1-2,-,TRBV3-1,many,CASSPIGGAGNGYTF,TGTGCCAGCAGCCCTATAGGAGGGGCAGGGAATGGCTACACCTTC
TRBJ1-5,-,TRBV12-3/TRBV12-4,many,CASSRDGGTQPQHF,TGTGCCAGCAGTCGGGACGGGGGGACTCAGCCCCAGCATTTT
TRBJ1-2,-,TRBV30,-,CAWSSTFYGYTF,TGTGCCTGGAGTTCGACATTCTATGGCTACACCTTC
TRBJ1-6,-,TRBV5-1,many,CASSLVGRRYNSPLHF,TGCGCCAGCAGCTTGGTAGGCAGAAGATATAATTCACCCCTCCACTTT
TRBJ2-3,TRBD1,TRBV6-1,few,CASSESRQGANTDTQYF,TGTGCCAGCAGTGAAAGTCGACAGGGAGCTAACACAGATACGCAGTATTTT
TRBJ2-1,TRBD1,TRBV12-3/TRBV12-4,many,CASRGGQGAQSEQFF,TGTGCCAGCAGGGGAGGACAGGGGGCACAGAGTGAGCAGTTCTTC
TRBJ2-4,TRBD1,TRBV4-1,-,CASSHPGTGEADQYF,TGCGCCAGCAGCCATCCCGGGACAGGAGAGGCCGATCAGTACTTC
TRBJ2-4,-,TRBV28,many,CASSFGGVAKNIQYF,TGTGCCAGCAGTTTTGGCGGCGTAGCCAAAAACATTCAGTACTTC